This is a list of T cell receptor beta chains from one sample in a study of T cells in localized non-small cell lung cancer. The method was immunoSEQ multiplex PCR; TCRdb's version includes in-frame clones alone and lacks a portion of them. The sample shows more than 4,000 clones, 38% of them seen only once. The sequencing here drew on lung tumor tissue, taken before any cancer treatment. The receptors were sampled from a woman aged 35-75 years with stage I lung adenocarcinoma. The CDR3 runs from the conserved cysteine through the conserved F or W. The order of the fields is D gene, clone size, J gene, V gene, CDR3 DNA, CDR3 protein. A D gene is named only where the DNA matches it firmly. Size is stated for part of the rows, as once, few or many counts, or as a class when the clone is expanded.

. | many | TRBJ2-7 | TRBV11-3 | TGTGCCAGCAGCTTTAGAACAGACACTCAAAAGTACGAGCAGTACTTC | CASSFRTDTQKYEQYF
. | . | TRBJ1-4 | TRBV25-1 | TGTGCCAGCAGTGATGACCGGAATAATGAAAAACTGTTTTTT | CASSDDRNNEKLFF
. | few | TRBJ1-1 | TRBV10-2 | TGCGCCAGCAGTGAGGACGGGTATGGGAACACTGAAGCTTTCTTT | CASSEDGYGNTEAFF
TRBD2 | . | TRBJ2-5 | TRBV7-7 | TGTGCCAGCAGCCCGCGGCCGCAGGGAGGGCAAGAGACCCAGTACTTC | CASSPRPQGGQETQYF
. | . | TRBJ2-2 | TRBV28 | TGTGCCAGCAGGGGGAGCACCGGGGAGCTGTTTTTT | CASRGSTGELFF
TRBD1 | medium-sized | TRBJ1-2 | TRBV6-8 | TGTGCCAGCAGTTACGGCCAAGGGACAGTTCCAGGCTACACCTTC | CASSYGQGTVPGYTF
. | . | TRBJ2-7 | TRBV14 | TGTGCCAGCAGCCAACTCTACGAGCAGTACTTC | CASSQLYEQYF
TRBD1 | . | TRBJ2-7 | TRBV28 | TGTGCCAGCAGTTACGGGACAGGCAGGGGTCTGCAGTACTTC | CASSYGTGRGLQYF
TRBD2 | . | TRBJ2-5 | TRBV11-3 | TGTGCCAGCAGCTTCACTAGCGGGCCAAAAGAGACCCAGTACTTC | CASSFTSGPKETQYF
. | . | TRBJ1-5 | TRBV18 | TGTGCCAGCTCACCAGCCTCAGGGGAGGGTCAGCCCCAGCATTTT | CASSPASGEGQPQHF
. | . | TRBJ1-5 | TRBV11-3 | TGTGCCAGCAGCCCGATAATAGGATCTGGACAGCCCCAGCATTTT | CASSPIIGSGQPQHF
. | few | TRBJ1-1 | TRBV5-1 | TGCGCCAGCAGCCCCCGGGACTCGAACACTGAAGCTTTCTTT | CASSPRDSNTEAFF
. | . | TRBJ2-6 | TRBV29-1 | TGCAGCGCTTCGGAGAGCTCTGGGGCCAACGTCCTGACTTTC | CSASESSGANVLTF
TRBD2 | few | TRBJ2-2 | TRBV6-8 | TGTGCCATCACCGGGGGGGTAGCGGGAGAGACCGGGGAGCTGTTTTTT | CAITGGVAGETGELFF
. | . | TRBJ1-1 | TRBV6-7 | TGTGCCAGCAGCCCAGGGCAGGCAGCTTTCTTT | CASSPGQAAFF
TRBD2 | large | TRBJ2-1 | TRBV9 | TGTGCCAGCAGCGGTAGCGGGAGCGGACGATTTAATGAGCAGTTCTTC | CASSGSGSGRFNEQFF
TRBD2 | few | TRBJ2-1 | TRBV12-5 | TGTGCTAGTGGGTCCGGGAGGCCTCTCTACAATGAGCAGTTCTTC | CASGSGRPLYNEQFF
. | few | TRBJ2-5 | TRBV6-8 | TGTGCCAGCAGTTCCGGGACACCGGAGACCCAGTACTTC | CASSSGTPETQYF